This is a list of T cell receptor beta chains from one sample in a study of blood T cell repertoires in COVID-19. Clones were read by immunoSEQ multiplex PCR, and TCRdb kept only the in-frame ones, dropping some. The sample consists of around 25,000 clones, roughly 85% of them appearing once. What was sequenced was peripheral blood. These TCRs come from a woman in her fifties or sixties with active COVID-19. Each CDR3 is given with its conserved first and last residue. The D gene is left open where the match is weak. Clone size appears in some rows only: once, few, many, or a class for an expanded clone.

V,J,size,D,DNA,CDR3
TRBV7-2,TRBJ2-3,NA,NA,TGTGCCAGCAGCTTAGCTGGACAGAGCACAGATACGCAGTATTTT,CASSLAGQSTDTQYF
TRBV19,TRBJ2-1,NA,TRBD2,TGTGCCAGTAGTATAGGGTTAGGACTAGCGAATGAGCAGTTCTTC,CASSIGLGLANEQFF
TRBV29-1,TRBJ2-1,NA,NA,TGCAGCGTGGGCGGTGGAGTAGTAAGGTTCTTC,CSVGGGVVRFF
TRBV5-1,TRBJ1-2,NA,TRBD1,TGCGCCAGCAGCTTGGCCGTGGCCGCAGGGGGCCTTAACTATGGCTACACCTTC,CASSLAVAAGGLNYGYTF
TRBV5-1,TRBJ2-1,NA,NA,TGCGCCAGCAGCTTGGCCGACTACTCTACCTACAATGAGCAGTTCTTC,CASSLADYSTYNEQFF
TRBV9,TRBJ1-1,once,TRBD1,TGTGCCAGCAGCGTAGGGGACAGATTGAACACTGAAGCTTTCTTT,CASSVGDRLNTEAFF
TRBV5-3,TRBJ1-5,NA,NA,TGTGCCAGAAGCTTGGAAACCCGGGAAGGCCAGGGCAATCAGCCCCAGCATTTT,CARSLETREGQGNQPQHF
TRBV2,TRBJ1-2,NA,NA,TGTGCCAGCAGTGGGGGTACAGGTCTGAGCTATGGCTACACCTTC,CASSGGTGLSYGYTF
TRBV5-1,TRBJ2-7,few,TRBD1,TGCGCCAGCAGCTCGGGACAGGTCAGGGGCTACGAGCAGTACTTC,CASSSGQVRGYEQYF
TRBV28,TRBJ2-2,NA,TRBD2,TGTGCCAGCAGTTCCGGGACTAGCGGGACCGGGGAGCTGTTTTTT,CASSSGTSGTGELFF
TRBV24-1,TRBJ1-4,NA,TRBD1,TGTGCCACCAGTGATTCCGGACAGGGAGATGAAAAACTGTTTTTT,CATSDSGQGDEKLFF
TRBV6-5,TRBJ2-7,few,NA,TGTGCCACCGTGTGGAGCTACGAGCAGTACTTC,CATVWSYEQYF
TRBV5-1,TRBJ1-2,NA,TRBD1,TGCGCCAGCAGCTTGGAATTTGACAGGGTGTATGGCTACACCTTC,CASSLEFDRVYGYTF
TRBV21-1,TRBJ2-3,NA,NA,TGTGCCAGCAGCAAATGGACTAGCGGGAGAGAGCTGGAAGATACGCAGTATTTT,CASSKWTSGRELEDTQYF
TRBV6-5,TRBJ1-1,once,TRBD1,TGTGCCAGCAGCCCCCGGACAGGGAGGTACACTGAAGCTTTCTTT,CASSPRTGRYTEAFF
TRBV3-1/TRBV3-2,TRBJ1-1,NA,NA,TGTGCCAGCAGCCCCGGCCTGGGGGGGGCTTTCTTT,CASSPGLGGAFF
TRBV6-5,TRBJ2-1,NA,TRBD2,TGTGCCAGCAGTTACGGTAGCGGGACCAATGAGCAGTTCTTC,CASSYGSGTNEQFF
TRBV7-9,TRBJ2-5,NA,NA,TGTGCCACGGACAGGGAGGGAGAGACCCAGTACTTC,CATDREGETQYF
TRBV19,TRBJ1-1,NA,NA,TGTGCCAGTAGTATAGTAATTACAGGGACTGAAGCTTTCTTT,CASSIVITGTEAFF
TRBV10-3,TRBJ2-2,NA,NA,TGTGCCATCAGTGAGTATCCCGGGACTTCGAACACCGGGGAGCTGTTTTTT,CAISEYPGTSNTGELFF
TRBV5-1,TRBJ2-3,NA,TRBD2,TGCGCCAGCAGCCCGACTAGCGTCACAGATACGCAGTATTTT,CASSPTSVTDTQYF
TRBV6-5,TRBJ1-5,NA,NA,TGTGCCAGCAGCCTGCCCAGGAGCAATCAGCCCCAGCATTTT,CASSLPRSNQPQHF
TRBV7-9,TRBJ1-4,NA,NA,TGTGCCAGCAGCTTGGGAGGGGATGAAAAACTGTTTTTT,CASSLGGDEKLFF
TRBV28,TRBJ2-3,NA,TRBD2,TGTGCCAGCAGTTTACCATCGAGTCGCGGGAGGGGGACAGATACGCAGTATTTT,CASSLPSSRGRGTDTQYF
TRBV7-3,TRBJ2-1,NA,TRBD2,TGTGCCAGCAGCCCCCTTGGGGGAGGGTACAATGAGCAGTTCTTC,CASSPLGGGYNEQFF
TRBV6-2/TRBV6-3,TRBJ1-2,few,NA,TGTGCCAGCAGTGGGACTGGAAACTATGGCTACACCTTC,CASSGTGNYGYTF
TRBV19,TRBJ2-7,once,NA,TGTGCCAGTACTCATAGGGGTGATTGGGCAGCCTGGGGCTCATCCTACGAGCAGTACTTC,CASTHRGDWAAWGSSYEQYF
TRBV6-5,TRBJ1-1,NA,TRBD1,TGTGCCAGCAGGGCGACAGGGGCCGGGACTGAAGCTTTCTTT,CASRATGAGTEAFF
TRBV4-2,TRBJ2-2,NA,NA,TGTGCCAGCAGCCAAGGTGAGGCTCATCGCGGGGAGCTGTTTTTT,CASSQGEAHRGELFF
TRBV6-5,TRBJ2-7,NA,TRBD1,TGTGCCAGCCATTCCGGACAGGGTCCCTACGAGCAGTACTTC,CASHSGQGPYEQYF
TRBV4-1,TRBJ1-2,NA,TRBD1,TGCGCCAGCAGCCCCGTCCCGGGACAGTCTGCTAACTATGGCTACACCTTC,CASSPVPGQSANYGYTF
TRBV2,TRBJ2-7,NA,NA,TGTGCCACTAGCACCGGGACTTCCCCCGACGAGCAGTACTTC,CATSTGTSPDEQYF
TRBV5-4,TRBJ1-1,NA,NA,TGTGCCAGCAGCCGACAGGACGGTGAAGCTTTCTTT,CASSRQDGEAFF